These 29 T cell receptor beta chains share one sample of origin, sequenced in a study of T cell responses to AZD1222 COVID-19 vaccine. Data came from immunoSEQ multiplex PCR; TCRdb stores just in-frame clones and leaves some out. In the table there are some 150,000 clones, around nine tenths of which are singletons. Source: peripheral blood, taken on day 0 of AZD1222 vaccination. These TCRs come from an adult in good health.

This rearrangement joins TRBV7-9 to TRBJ2-1, with D possibly matching TRBD1 (5 bases). This CDR3 spans 12 amino acids. V lost 1 base to trimming and J lost 13 bases, with 11 bases between them. The germline V gene encodes CDR1 SEHNR and CDR2 FQNEAQ (reference sequence). The CDR3 sequence: CASSLGTPNQFF. In nucleotides, the CDR3 is TGTGCCAGCAGCTTAGGGACACCTAACCAGTTCTTC.

This clone was counted a single time. The V and J genes are TRBV28 and TRBJ2-2; 10 bases line up with TRBD2. The CDR3 consists of 18 residues. Unmatched junction bases numbered 16, after V lost 5 bases and J lost 7 bases. Germline V lookup: CDR1 MDHEN, CDR2 SYDVKM. The DNA for the CDR3 is TGTGCCAGCAGTCCTCGAGCTCGGGCTAGCGGGAGAAACGGGGAGCTGTTTTTT. This gives the protein CASSPRARASGRNGELFF. The full variable domain, completed using reference TRBV28 and TRBJ2-2, is DVKVTQSSRYLVKRTGEKVFLECVQDMDHENMFWYRQDPGLGLRLIYFSYDVKMKEKGDIPEGYSVSREKKERFSLILESASTNQTSMYLCASSPRARASGRNGELFFGEGSRLTVL.

This clone was counted once. The gene calls are TRBV10-3 and TRBJ1-5; D is undetermined. Trimming shortened V by 0 bases and J by 4 bases, and 4 bases separated the two germline ends. CDR3 length equals 13 residues. Germline CDR1 ENHRY, CDR2 SYGVKD. For the CDR3, the DNA is TGTGCCATCAGTGAGTCGACGAATCAGCCCCAGCATTTT. It is translated as CAISESTNQPQHF.

The rearrangement uses TRBV5-3 and TRBJ2-7; D call uncertain. TRBV5-3 is marked as an open reading frame, function uncertain. Trimming removed 6 bases from V and 4 bases from J, with 26 bases in between. The CDR3 sequence is 17 residues long. CDR3 protein: CARNPISPDRPWYEQYF. CDR3 DNA sequence: TGTGCCAGAAACCCCATTTCCCCGGACCGGCCATGGTACGAGCAGTACTTC.

This rearrangement joins TRBV9 to TRBJ2-7; the D gene could be TRBD1 or TRBD2 (5 bases each). Germline assignment: CDR1 SGDLS and CDR2 YYNGEE. The CDR3 length is 15 residues. Trimming took 3 bases from V and 3 from J, leaving 16 bases between them. CDR3 amino acids: CASSADSGRSYEQYF. The DNA of the CDR3 is TGTGCCAGCAGCGCGGATTCGGGACGGAGCTACGAGCAGTACTTC.

The V gene is TRBV7-2, the J gene TRBJ2-5; D is undetermined. The germline V gene encodes CDR1 SGHTA and CDR2 FQGNSA. The V end lost 0 bases, the J end lost 5 bases, and 4 bases lay between the germline ends. The CDR3 loop spans 12 amino acids. The CDR3 spells CASSLAIETQYF. The CDR3 coding sequence is TGTGCCAGCAGCTTAGCGATCGAGACCCAGTACTTC.

The chain recombines TRBV11-1 with TRBJ2-7; D is uncertain. CDR1 is SGHAT and CDR2 is FQDESV in the germline V gene (reference sequence). Trimming shortened V by 1 base and J by 2 bases, and 9 bases separated the two germline ends. This CDR3 has 14 residues. The DNA of the CDR3 is TGTGCCAGCAGCTTAGTAAGGGCTACCTACGAGCAGTACTTC. It specifies CASSLVRATYEQYF.

The CDR3 here is CASTDRVAETQYF. The CDR3 DNA reads as TGTGCCAGCACCGACAGGGTCGCGGAGACCCAGTACTTC. V gene TRBV6-5 combines with J gene TRBJ2-5, with 7 bases matching TRBD1. CDR1 MNHEY and CDR2 SVGAGI come from the germline V gene. The V gene end was trimmed by 7 bases and the J gene end by 5 bases; junction bases not matched to a gene: 7. CDR3 length equals 13 residues.

V is TRBV6-5 and J is TRBJ2-5, with D hard to call. V dropped 8 bases and J dropped 2 bases, with 15 bases sitting between them. Germline CDR1 and CDR2: MNHEY and SVGAGI. The CDR3 has 14 amino acids. CDR3 sequence reads: CASDSSGTQETQYF. The CDR3 bases are TGTGCCAGCGATTCGAGTGGAACGCAAGAGACCCAGTACTTC.

Of note for this clone: Other DNA variants within this sample encode the same CDR3. V gene TRBV7-8 combines with J gene TRBJ1-1, with D unclear. The CDR3 spans 12 residues. V shed 5 bases and J shed 1 base, with 5 bases lying between them. Germline V gene lookup returns CDR1 SGHVS and CDR2 FQNEAQ. The CDR3 DNA is TGTGCCAGCAGCCCGCCGAACACTGAAGCTTTCTTT. This codes for CASSPPNTEAFF.

The rearrangement uses TRBV6-6 and TRBJ1-3; TRBD1 might be the D (5 bases). The CDR3 is 14 residues long. Germline V lookup: CDR1 MNHNY, CDR2 SVGAGI (reference sequence). V dropped 5 bases and J dropped 7 bases, with 15 bases sitting between them. CDR3 amino acids: CASSPGTVENTIYF. The CDR3 nucleotides are TGTGCCAGCAGTCCCGGGACCGTGGAGAACACCATATATTTT.

V is TRBV28 and J is TRBJ2-1, with D possibly being TRBD1 (6 bases). Germline V gives CDR1 MDHEN, CDR2 SYDVKM. This CDR3 spans 13 amino acids. Trimming pared 4 bases from V and 8 bases from J, leaving 12 bases between. Here the CDR3 reads CASSSDWGHEQFF. The CDR3, as DNA: TGTGCCAGCAGTTCCGATTGGGGGCATGAGCAGTTCTTC.

Here the CDR3 reads CASNLRGYTEAFF. In DNA, the CDR3 is TGTGCCAGCAACCTCCGGGGGTACACTGAAGCTTTCTTT. This chain uses TRBV7-2 with TRBJ1-1; maybe TRBD1 (5 bases). The CDR3 has 13 residues. The ends were cut back, 7 bases at V and 3 bases at J, with 12 bases in the middle. Germline lookup yields CDR1 SGHTA and CDR2 FQGNSA.

This clone was observed once. The V gene is TRBV7-2, the J gene TRBJ2-1, with D hard to call. Trimming pared 2 bases from V and 3 bases from J, leaving 11 bases between. The CDR3 loop spans 15 amino acids. Germline V lookup: CDR1 SGHTA, CDR2 FQGNSA. The CDR3 nucleotides read TGTGCCAGCAGCTTATCCCTAACCAACTACAATGAGCAGTTCTTC. This gives the protein CASSLSLTNYNEQFF.

V is TRBV13 and J is TRBJ1-2; tentatively, D is TRBD1 (5 bases). CDR1 is PRHDT and CDR2 is FYEKMQ in the germline V gene (reference sequence). Trimming removed 0 bases at V and 5 bases at J, with 10 bases between. The length of the CDR3 is 14 residues. DNA of the CDR3: TGTGCCAGCAGCTTAGGCGGGAAGGGGTATGGCTACACCTTC. Residues: CASSLGGKGYGYTF.

This clone came up a few times. The genes are TRBV19 and TRBJ2-1; 14 positions match TRBD2. This CDR3 region has 19 residues. The germline V gene has CDR1 LNHDA and CDR2 SQIVND (reference sequence). The V gene end was trimmed by 5 bases and the J gene end by 0 bases; junction bases not matched to a gene: 9. CDR3 in amino acids: CASSQTSGRAPSSYNEQFF. Written as DNA, the CDR3 is TGTGCCAGTAGTCAGACTAGCGGGAGGGCTCCTAGCTCCTACAATGAGCAGTTCTTC. The full variable domain, with the rest looked up from reference TRBV19 and TRBJ2-1, is DGGITQSPKYLFRKEGQNVTLSCEQNLNHDAMYWYRQDPGQGLRLIYYSQIVNDFQKGDIAEGYSVSREKKESFPLTVTSAQKNPTAFYLCASSQTSGRAPSSYNEQFFGPGTRLTVL.

The gene calls are TRBV6-2 or TRBV6-3 and TRBJ1-5; D is unresolved. Trimming cost V 0 bases and J 5 bases, with 14 bases left between them. CDR3 length equals 16 residues. CDR1 MNHEY and CDR2 SVGEGT come from the germline V gene. The DNA for the CDR3 is TGTGCCAGCAGTTACTCTGGGGTGACCTGGGATCAGCCCCAGCATTTT. Amino acids: CASSYSGVTWDQPQHF.

The chain has TRBV7-6 and TRBJ1-4; 7 nucleotides line up with TRBD1. Germline V gene lookup returns CDR1 SGHVS and CDR2 FNYEAQ. The J segment lost 8 bases and the V segment lost 5 bases, leaving 14 bases of the junction unmatched. CDR3 length equals 16 residues. CDR3 DNA sequence: TGTGCCAGCAGCCGGGAAGGGACAGCTCGCGGGGAAAAACTGTTTTTT. It encodes CASSREGTARGEKLFF.

This clone was found a few times. The CDR3 spells CASSLSPQGAASGNTIYF. The CDR3 DNA reads TGTGCCAGCTCACTTTCGCCCCAGGGGGCAGCCTCTGGAAACACCATATATTTT. J is TRBJ1-3 and V is TRBV18; 8 positions match TRBD1. Looked up from germline, CDR1 is KGHSH and CDR2 is LQKENI. The trim removed 4 bases at V and 0 bases at J, leaving 11 bases unmatched. There are 18 residues in the CDR3.

The V call is TRBV5-1, the J call TRBJ1-6; D perhaps matches TRBD1 (5 bases). The V gene lost 0 bases and the J gene lost 8 bases, with 9 bases spanning the gap. Germline CDR1 and CDR2: SGHRS and YFSETQ. This CDR3 is 14 amino acids long. The CDR3 loop is CASSLGQFDSPLHF. CDR3 nucleotide sequence: TGCGCCAGCAGCTTGGGACAGTTCGATTCACCCCTCCACTTT. The full variable domain, its missing parts supplied by reference TRBV5-1 and TRBJ1-6, is KAGVTQTPRYLIKTRGQQVTLSCSPISGHRSVSWYQQTPGQGLQFLFEYFSETQRNKGNFPGRFSGRQFSNSRSEMNVSTLELGDSALYLCASSLGQFDSPLHFGNGTRLTVT.

This clone showed up just once. CDR3: CASSLNPGFAGYTF. The DNA of the CDR3 is TGTGCCAGCAGTTTGAATCCAGGGTTCGCTGGCTACACCTTC. The chain couples TRBV6-6 to TRBJ1-2, with D tentatively TRBD1 (5 bases). The germline V and J ends were trimmed by 4 bases and 7 bases, with 16 bases remaining between them. The CDR3 spans 14 residues. Germline CDR1 and CDR2: MNHNY and SVGAGI (reference sequence).

This chain uses TRBV27 with TRBJ2-3; D gene ambiguous. The CDR3 spans 15 residues. Trimming stripped 1 base from V and 10 bases from J, with 18 bases between. Per germline, CDR1 MNHEY and CDR2 SMNVEV (reference sequence). CDR3 coding DNA: TGTGCCAGCAGTTTATTTTTCTCCTTGGCTGCCCCGCAGTATTTT. Translated: CASSLFFSLAAPQYF.

The CDR3 coding sequence is TGTGCCAGCAGCCGAACAGGGGGCGAGGACGAGCAGTACTTC. Amino acids: CASSRTGGEDEQYF. V gene TRBV7-3 combines with J gene TRBJ2-7; 9 positions agree with TRBD1. The CDR3 has 14 amino acids. Germline V CDR1 and CDR2: SGHTA, FQGTGA. V lost 5 bases and J lost 5; bases outside the gene matches: 7.

The chain couples TRBV27 to TRBJ1-5; weak D call: TRBD1 (5 bases). The CDR3 is 15 residues long. Germline V gene sequence: CDR1 MNHEY, CDR2 SMNVEV (reference sequence). V was shortened by 4 bases and J by 3 bases, with 13 bases between the two germline ends. CDR3 sequence: CASSSGTGLNQPQHF. The CDR3 DNA reads TGTGCCAGCAGTTCGGGGACGGGACTCAATCAGCCCCAGCATTTT.

The chain is built from TRBV7-6 and TRBJ1-1, with D unresolved. Germline-derived CDR1 and CDR2 are SGHVS and FNYEAQ. V dropped 3 bases and J dropped 0 bases, with 14 bases sitting between them. CDR3 length: 16 amino acids. CDR3 in amino acids: CASSLSRIGMNTEAFF. As DNA, the CDR3 is TGTGCCAGCAGCTTGAGTAGGATCGGGATGAACACTGAAGCTTTCTTT.

This clone occurred a few times. V usage is TRBV4-3 and J usage is TRBJ1-6; 10 bases line up with TRBD1. Germline CDR1 is LGHNA and CDR2 is YSLEER. The CDR3 is 15 amino acids. V shed 0 bases, J shed 11 bases, and the junction held 4 bases outside the gene matches. The CDR3, as DNA: TGCGCCAGCAGCCAAGATAGGGGACAGGGGACACCCCTCCACTTT. Translated: CASSQDRGQGTPLHF.

This chain connects TRBV3-1 (or the pseudogene TRBV3-2) to TRBJ1-1; no firm D call. The germline V gene has CDR1 LGHDT and CDR2 YNNKEL (reference sequence). The CDR3 has 15 residues. Trimming removed 4 bases at V and 1 base at J, with 13 bases between. The CDR3 nucleotides read TGTGCCAGCAGCCGAAGGGTGGTTACGAACACTGAAGCTTTCTTT. Translating it yields CASSRRVVTNTEAFF.

This clone was seen once. V and J are TRBV9 and TRBJ2-4, with TRBD1 matching 11 bases. Looked up from germline, CDR1 is SGDLS and CDR2 is YYNGEE. Germline trimming cut 3 bases from V and 2 bases from J; bases unmatched to any gene: 10. The CDR3 has 18 residues. DNA for the CDR3: TGTGCCAGCAGCGCGGGACCTGGGACAGGGGGGTCCAAAAACATTCAGTACTTC. Its protein is CASSAGPGTGGSKNIQYF.

The chain couples TRBV27 to TRBJ1-1; D gene unclear. The CDR3 sequence is 13 residues long. Germline CDR1 and CDR2: MNHEY and SMNVEV (reference sequence). V was shortened by 6 bases and J by 5 bases, with 13 bases between the two germline ends. DNA of the CDR3: TGTGCCAGCAGGGGAAACCGGGGAACTGAAGCTTTCTTT. Encoded protein: CASRGNRGTEAFF.